These 8 T cell receptor beta chains came from one sample sequenced in a study of vaccination effects on CD4 cells after COVID-19. The culture ran for 10 days before CD4+ T cells were isolated. By PCR, the person was confirmed to have had SARS-CoV-2 infection between March and December 2020. Every participant took two doses of the BNT162b2 or mRNA-1273 vaccine. Their antigen targets remain unknown. TCRdb's table, derived via immunoSEQ multiplex PCR, lists solely in-frame clones and lacks some. The data contain roughly 51,000 clones, about four fifths of them singletons. The input for sequencing was CD4+ T cells from PBMCs cultured without peptide, taken after COVID-19 vaccination. All receptors derive from a human donor who had a prior SARS-CoV-2 infection.

The genes are TRBV3-1 (or the pseudogene TRBV3-2) and TRBJ2-2; D is unclear. The CDR3 spans 15 residues. From germline, CDR1 is LGHDT and CDR2 YNNKEL (reference sequence). Trimming removed 6 bases at V and 2 bases at J, with 13 bases between. CDR3 in amino acids: CASSPTVTNTGELFF. In DNA, the CDR3 is TGTGCCAGCAGTCCCACGGTGACTAACACCGGGGAGCTGTTTTTT.

In this sample, this clone turned up a few times. Here the CDR3 DNA reads TGTGCCAGCAGCTTATGGCAGAACACTGAAGCTTTCTTT. It codes for CASSLWQNTEAFF. V and J are TRBV7-3 and TRBJ1-1; D gene uncertain. Germline loops: CDR1 SGHTA, CDR2 FQGTGA. Trimming pared 2 bases from V and 1 base from J, leaving 5 bases between. The CDR3 loop spans 13 amino acids.

V usage is TRBV2 and J usage is TRBJ1-1; D not certain. In germline, CDR1 is SNHLY, CDR2 FYNNEI. The CDR3 contains 15 residues. V gave up 7 bases and J gave up 0 bases, with 15 bases separating them. CDR3 coding DNA: TGTGCCAGCAATTTAGGCGGGCAGATGAACACTGAAGCTTTCTTT. It encodes CASNLGGQMNTEAFF.

The rearrangement uses TRBV9 and TRBJ1-4, with 7 bases matching TRBD1. There are 16 residues in the CDR3. The trim removed 0 bases at V and 8 bases at J, leaving 10 bases unmatched. Germline V gene sequence: CDR1 SGDLS, CDR2 YYNGEE. The CDR3 loop is CASSVGRQGYGEKLFF. In DNA form, the CDR3 reads TGTGCCAGCAGCGTAGGTAGACAGGGTTATGGAGAAAAACTGTTTTTT.

The V gene is TRBV7-3, the J gene TRBJ2-7, with 7 bases that match TRBD1. V gave up 4 bases and J gave up 5 bases; unmatched junction bases: 5. The germline V gene has CDR1 SGHTA and CDR2 FQGTGA. The CDR3 runs to 13 residues. The CDR3, as DNA: TGTGCCAGCAGCTCGACAGGGTTACACGAGCAGTACTTC. Residues: CASSSTGLHEQYF.

The rearrangement links TRBV11-1 to TRBJ2-2, with D unresolved. Trimming removed 5 bases at V and 4 bases at J, with 11 bases between. The CDR3 is 14 amino acids. The germline CDR1 and CDR2 sequences are SGHAT and FQDESV (reference sequence). Written as DNA, the CDR3 is TGTGCCAGCAGCGTAGGGTCGGCCACCGGGGAGCTGTTTTTT. This sequence encodes CASSVGSATGELFF. Supplemented by reference TRBV11-1 and TRBJ2-2, the full variable domain reads EAEVAQSPRYKITEKSQAVAFWCDPISGHATLYWYRQILGQGPELLVQFQDESVVDDSQLPKDRFSAERLKGVDSTLKIQPAELGDSAMYLCASSVGSATGELFFGEGSRLTVL.

The chain employs TRBV3-1 (or the pseudogene TRBV3-2) and TRBJ2-1, with 8 bases aligning to TRBD2. CDR1 and CDR2 (germline): LGHDT, YNNKEL (reference sequence). The CDR3 has 15 residues. V gave up 4 bases and J gave up 5 bases; unmatched junction bases: 7. This CDR3 is CASSLWGLDNNEQFF. The CDR3 DNA follows: TGTGCCAGCAGCCTATGGGGACTAGATAACAATGAGCAGTTCTTC.

This clone was seen a handful of times. The chain recombines TRBV3-1 (or the pseudogene TRBV3-2) with TRBJ2-3; D gene ambiguous. The CDR3 sequence is 10 residues long. Between the trimmed V and J ends, which lost 8 bases and 3 bases, there was a span of 3 bases. Germline-derived CDR1 and CDR2 are LGHDT and YNNKEL (reference sequence). The CDR3 nucleotides read TGTGCCAGCGGAACAGATACGCAGTATTTT. Translation gives CASGTDTQYF.